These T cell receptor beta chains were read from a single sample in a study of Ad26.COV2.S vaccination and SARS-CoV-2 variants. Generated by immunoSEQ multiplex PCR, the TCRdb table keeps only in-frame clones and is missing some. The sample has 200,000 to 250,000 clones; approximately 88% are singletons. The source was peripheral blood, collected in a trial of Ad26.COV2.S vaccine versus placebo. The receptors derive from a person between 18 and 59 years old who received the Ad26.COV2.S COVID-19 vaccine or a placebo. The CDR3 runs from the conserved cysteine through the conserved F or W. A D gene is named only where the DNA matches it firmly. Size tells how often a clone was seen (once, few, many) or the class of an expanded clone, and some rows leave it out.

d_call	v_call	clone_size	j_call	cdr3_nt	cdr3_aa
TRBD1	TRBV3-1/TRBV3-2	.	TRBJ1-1	TGTGCCAGCAGCCGGGGACAGGGCGGAGGGGAAGCTTTCTTT	CASSRGQGGGEAFF
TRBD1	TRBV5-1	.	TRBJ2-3	TGCGCCAGCAAACCCGGGACAGGTGGGGGGAATACGCAGTATTTT	CASKPGTGGGNTQYF
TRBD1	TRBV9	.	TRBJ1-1	TGTGCCAGCAGCCCTCAGGGACAGGGGAACACTGAAGCTTTCTTT	CASSPQGQGNTEAFF
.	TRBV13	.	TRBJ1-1	TGTGCCAGCAGCTTAAAGAGCAGCGGCTCTGAAGCTTTCTTT	CASSLKSSGSEAFF
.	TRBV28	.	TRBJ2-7	TGTGCCAGCAGTTTATGGGGATACGAGCAGTACTTC	CASSLWGYEQYF
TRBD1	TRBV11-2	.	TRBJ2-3	TGTGCCAGCAGCTTAGGGGACAGGGTGCCAGATACGCAGTATTTT	CASSLGDRVPDTQYF
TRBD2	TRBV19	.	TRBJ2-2	TGTGCCAGTAGTACGGTCCGGACTAGCGGGACCGGGGAGCTGTTTTTT	CASSTVRTSGTGELFF
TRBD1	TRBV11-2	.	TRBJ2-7	TGTGCCAGCAGCTTGGGGACAGGGGCGCGGGAGCAGTACTTC	CASSLGTGAREQYF
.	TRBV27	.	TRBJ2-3	TGTGCCAGCAGTTTACGTTGGCCCGCCGCAGATACGCAGTATTTT	CASSLRWPAADTQYF
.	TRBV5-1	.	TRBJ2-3	TGCGCCAGCAGAACAGGAGGTTCTAGCACAGATACGCAGTATTTT	CASRTGGSSTDTQYF
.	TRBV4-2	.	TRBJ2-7	TGTGCCAGCAGCCCTACCGACGAGAGGAAAGAGCAGTACTTC	CASSPTDERKEQYF
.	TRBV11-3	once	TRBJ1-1	TGTGCCAGCAGGGGGGATGGCACTGAAGCTTTCTTT	CASRGDGTEAFF
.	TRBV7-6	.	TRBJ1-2	TGTGCCAGCAGCTCGTCCGGTCAGGGCTTAGGTGGCTACACCTTC	CASSSSGQGLGGYTF
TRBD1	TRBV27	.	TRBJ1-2	TGTGCCAGCAGTTTACAGCCCGGGACAGGGCGGGATGGCTACACCTTC	CASSLQPGTGRDGYTF
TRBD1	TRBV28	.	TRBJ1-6	TGTGCCAGCAGTTCCGAAGGGACAGGTTATTCACCCCTCCACTTT	CASSSEGTGYSPLHF
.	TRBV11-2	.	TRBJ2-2	TGTGCCAGCAGCCCCTTGGATGCCCCGAACACCGGGGAGCTGTTTTTT	CASSPLDAPNTGELFF
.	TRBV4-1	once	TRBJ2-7	TGCGCCAGCAGCTATGGGGGCGCCGGAGCTAGCAACGAGCAGTACTTC	CASSYGGAGASNEQYF
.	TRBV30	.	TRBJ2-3	TGTGCCTGGAGCCACACAGATACGCAGTATTTT	CAWSHTDTQYF
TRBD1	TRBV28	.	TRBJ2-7	TGTGCCAGCAGCCGCGACAGGGACATCGCCTACGAGCAGTACTTC	CASSRDRDIAYEQYF
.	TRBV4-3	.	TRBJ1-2	TGCGCCAGCAGCCAAGACGGAGGCTACACCTTC	CASSQDGGYTF
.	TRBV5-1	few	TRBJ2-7	TGCGCCAGCAGCTCACAGGGTTCCGAGCAGTACTTC	CASSSQGSEQYF
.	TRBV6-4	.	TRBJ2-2	TGTGCCAGCAGTGACTCGGGTAGGGCAAGCGGGGAGCTGTTTTTT	CASSDSGRASGELFF
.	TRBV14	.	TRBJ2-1	TGTGCCAGCAGCCAAGGGGGAGTTCGCTCCAATGAGCAGTTCTTC	CASSQGGVRSNEQFF
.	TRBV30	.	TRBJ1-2	TGTGCCTGGAGTGTAGGGGGGACGGATGGCTACACCTTC	CAWSVGGTDGYTF
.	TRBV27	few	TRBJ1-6	TGTGCCAGCAGTTTATCATTGTTCGGGGGGGGCAATTCACCCCTCCACTTT	CASSLSLFGGGNSPLHF
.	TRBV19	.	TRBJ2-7	TGTGCCAGTAGCGAATCGATTTTGTACGAGCAGTACTTC	CASSESILYEQYF
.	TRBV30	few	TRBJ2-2	TGTGCCTGGGGGTTCACCGGGGGGGAGCTGTTTTTT	CAWGFTGGELFF
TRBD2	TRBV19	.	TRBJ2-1	TGTGCCAGTAGTATCGGCGGGAGGGGGTATGAGCAGTTCTTC	CASSIGGRGYEQFF
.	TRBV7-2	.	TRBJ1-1	TGTGCCAGCAGCCCCCGTATGGGGCGCACTGAAGCTTTCTTT	CASSPRMGRTEAFF
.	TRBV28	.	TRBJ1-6	TGTGCCAGCAGTTTAGAGGCCGGCGGAAGGTCACCCCTCCACTTT	CASSLEAGGRSPLHF
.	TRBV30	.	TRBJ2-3	TGTGCCTGGAGTGTTCGGCTGGATGGCACAGATACGCAGTATTTT	CAWSVRLDGTDTQYF
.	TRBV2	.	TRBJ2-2	TGTGCCAGCAGTGAACTAGGGGGCGGGGCCGGGGAGCTGTTTTTT	CASSELGGGAGELFF
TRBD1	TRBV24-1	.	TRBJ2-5	TGTGCCACCAGTGATCCCGCAGGGGGCTTGGGGGAGACCCAGTACTTC	CATSDPAGGLGETQYF
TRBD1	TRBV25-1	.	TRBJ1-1	TGTGCCAGCAGTGACCGACAGGGAACTGAAGCTTTCTTT	CASSDRQGTEAFF
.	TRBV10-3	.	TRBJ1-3	TGTGCCATCAGTGGGGTTTTTACGGGAAACAGGGGAAACACCATATATTTT	CAISGVFTGNRGNTIYF
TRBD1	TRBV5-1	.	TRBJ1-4	TGCGCCAGCAGCTGGGACAGGGGCACAACTAATGAAAAACTGTTTTTT	CASSWDRGTTNEKLFF
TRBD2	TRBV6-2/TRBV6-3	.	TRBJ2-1	TGTGCCAGCAGACCTAGCGGGGGCAATGAGCAGTTCTTC	CASRPSGGNEQFF
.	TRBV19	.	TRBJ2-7	TGTGCCAGTAGTATAGGGGCCTACGAGCAGTACTTC	CASSIGAYEQYF
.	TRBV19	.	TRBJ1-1	TGTGCCAGTAGTATAATACGGGGTGGGGAGACTGAAGCTTTCTTT	CASSIIRGGETEAFF
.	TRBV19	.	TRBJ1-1	TGTGCCAGTAGTAAGGGATACAGCACTGAAGCTTTCTTT	CASSKGYSTEAFF
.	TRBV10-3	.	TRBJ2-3	TGTGCCATCAAACGCACAGATACGCAGTATTTT	CAIKRTDTQYF
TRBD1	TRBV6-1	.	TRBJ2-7	TGTGCCAGCAGTGAAGGGAACAGGGGGGCAGGCGAGCAGTACTTC	CASSEGNRGAGEQYF